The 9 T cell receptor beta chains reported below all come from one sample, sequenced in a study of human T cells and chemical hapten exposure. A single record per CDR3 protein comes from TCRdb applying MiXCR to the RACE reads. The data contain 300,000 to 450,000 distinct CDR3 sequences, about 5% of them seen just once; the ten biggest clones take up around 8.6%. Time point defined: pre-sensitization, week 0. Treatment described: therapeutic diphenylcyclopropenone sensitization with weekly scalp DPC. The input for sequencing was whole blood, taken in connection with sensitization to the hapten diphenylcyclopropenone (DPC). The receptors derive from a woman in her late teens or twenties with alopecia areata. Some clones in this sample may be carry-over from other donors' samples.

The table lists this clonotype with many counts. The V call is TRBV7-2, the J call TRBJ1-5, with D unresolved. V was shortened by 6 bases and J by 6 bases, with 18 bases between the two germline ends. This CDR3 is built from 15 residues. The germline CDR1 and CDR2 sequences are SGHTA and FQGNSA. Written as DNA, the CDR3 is TGTGCCAGCAGTCCGTTAATCGGCTCGGGTCAGCCCCAGCATTTT. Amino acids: CASSPLIGSGQPQHF.

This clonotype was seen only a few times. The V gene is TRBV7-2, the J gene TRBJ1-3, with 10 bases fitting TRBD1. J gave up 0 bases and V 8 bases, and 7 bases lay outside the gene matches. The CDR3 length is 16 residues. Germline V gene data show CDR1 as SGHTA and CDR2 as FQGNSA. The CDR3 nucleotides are TGTGCCAGCGCCATCCGGGACAGGGGCTCTGGAAACACCATATATTTT. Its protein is CASAIRDRGSGNTIYF.

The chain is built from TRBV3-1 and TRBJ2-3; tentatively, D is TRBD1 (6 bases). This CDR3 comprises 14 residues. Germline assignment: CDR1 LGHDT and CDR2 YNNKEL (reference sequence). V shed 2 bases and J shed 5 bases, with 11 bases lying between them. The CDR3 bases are TGTGCCAGCAGCCAACTTAAGGGGGTAGATACGCAGTATTTT. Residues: CASSQLKGVDTQYF.

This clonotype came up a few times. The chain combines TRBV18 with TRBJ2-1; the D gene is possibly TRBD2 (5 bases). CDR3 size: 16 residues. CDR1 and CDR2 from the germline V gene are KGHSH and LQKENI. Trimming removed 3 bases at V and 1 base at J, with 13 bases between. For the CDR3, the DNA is TGTGCCAGCTCACCTTTCGGGGTTACTTCCTACAATGAGCAGTTCTTC. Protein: CASSPFGVTSYNEQFF.

CDR3 bases: TGTGCCACCAGCAGAGTGTTGGGGTCGAACACCGGGGAGCTGTTTTTT. This encodes CATSRVLGSNTGELFF. The chain carries TRBV15 and TRBJ2-2, with D hard to call. Trimming shortened V by 1 base and J by 0 bases, and 9 bases separated the two germline ends. The CDR3 runs 16 residues. Germline-derived CDR1 and CDR2 are LNHNV and YYDKDF (reference sequence).

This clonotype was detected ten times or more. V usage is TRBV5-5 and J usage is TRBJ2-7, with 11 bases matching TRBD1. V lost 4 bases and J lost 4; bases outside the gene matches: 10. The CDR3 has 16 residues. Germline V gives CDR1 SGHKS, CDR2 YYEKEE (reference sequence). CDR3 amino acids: CASSPYQGTGGYEQYF. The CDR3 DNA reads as TGTGCCAGCAGCCCCTATCAGGGGACAGGGGGTTACGAGCAGTACTTC.

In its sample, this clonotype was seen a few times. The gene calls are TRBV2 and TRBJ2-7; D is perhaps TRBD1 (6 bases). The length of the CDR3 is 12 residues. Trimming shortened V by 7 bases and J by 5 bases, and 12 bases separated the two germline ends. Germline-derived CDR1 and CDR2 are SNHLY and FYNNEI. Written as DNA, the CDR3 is TGTGCCAGCATAAGAGGGGGTGACGAGCAGTACTTC. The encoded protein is CASIRGGDEQYF.

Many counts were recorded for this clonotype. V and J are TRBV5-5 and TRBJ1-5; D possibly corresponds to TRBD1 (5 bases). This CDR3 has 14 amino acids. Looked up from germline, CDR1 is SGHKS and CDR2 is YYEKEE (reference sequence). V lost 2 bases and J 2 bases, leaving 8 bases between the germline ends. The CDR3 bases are TGTGCCAGCAGCTTCCAGGGAGGCAATCAGCCCCAGCATTTT. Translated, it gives CASSFQGGNQPQHF. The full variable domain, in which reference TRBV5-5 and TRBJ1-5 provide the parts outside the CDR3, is DAGVTQSPTHLIKTRGQQVTLRCSPISGHKSVSWYQQVLGQGPQFIFQYYEKEERGRGNFPDRFSARQFPNYSSELNVNALLLGDSALYLCASSFQGGNQPQHFGDGTRLSIL.

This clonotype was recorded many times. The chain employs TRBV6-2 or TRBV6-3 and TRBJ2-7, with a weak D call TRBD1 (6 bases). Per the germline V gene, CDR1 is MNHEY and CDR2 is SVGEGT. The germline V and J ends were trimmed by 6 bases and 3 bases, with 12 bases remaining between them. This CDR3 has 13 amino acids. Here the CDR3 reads CASRPGVGYEQYF. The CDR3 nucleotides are TGTGCCAGCAGGCCAGGGGTAGGCTACGAGCAGTACTTC.